Below, 17 T cell receptor beta chains from the same sample are listed, as sequenced in a study of long-term antiretroviral therapy in people with HIV (dated 2022 in TCRdb). The immunoSEQ hsTCRB v3.0 assay was used at survey level resolution for TRB variable region sequencing. TCRdb provides this immuneACCESS table in a form limited to in-frame rearrangements. Some clones are lacking; in checked studies, under half of them reflect an unresolved V gene, and why the rest are absent is not known. Across this sample there are tens of thousands of clones, with around 90% seen only once. The top ten constitute roughly 4% of the sample. The specimen was unsorted PBMCs, collected more than 5 years after starting antiretroviral therapy. These receptors were obtained from a woman aged 40 to 55 with HIV.

The CDR3 here is CASSGGTGGVEQFF. CDR3 nucleotides: TGTGCCAGCAGTGGGGGTACAGGGGGCGTTGAGCAGTTCTTC. The chain joins TRBV2 to TRBJ2-1, with 9 positions matching TRBD1. The CDR3 contains 14 residues. Germline V gene sequence: CDR1 SNHLY, CDR2 FYNNEI. V lost 4 bases to trimming and J lost 9 bases; unmatched junction nucleotides: 7.

This clone has only one observation. The chain combines TRBV11-2 with TRBJ2-1; either TRBD1 or TRBD2 may fit D (5 bases each). This CDR3 has 15 amino acids. Germline CDR1 SGHAT, CDR2 FQNNGV. Trimming shortened V by 6 bases and J by 3 bases, and 15 bases separated the two germline ends. The DNA of the CDR3 is TGTGCCAGCAGTCGATATGGGGCGGGCTACAATGAGCAGTTCTTC. Translated, it gives CASSRYGAGYNEQFF.

This chain connects TRBV28 to TRBJ1-4; D possibly corresponds to TRBD1 (5 bases). V was trimmed by 7 bases and J by 4 bases, leaving 16 bases between them. The germline V gene has CDR1 MDHEN and CDR2 SYDVKM. The CDR3 totals 15 residues. As DNA, the CDR3 is TGTGCCAGCACTGCCGGGGCAGGCCTTAATGAAAAACTGTTTTTT. The encoded protein is CASTAGAGLNEKLFF.

This clone showed up just once. This rearrangement joins TRBV2 to TRBJ1-1; D call uncertain. Germline lookup yields CDR1 SNHLY and CDR2 FYNNEI. The length of the CDR3 is 14 residues. The V end lost 5 bases, the J end lost 5 bases, and 15 bases lay between the germline ends. The CDR3 nucleotides are TGTGCCAGCAGTACCTCATCCCGTGGGACTGAAGCTTTCTTT. This sequence encodes CASSTSSRGTEAFF.

The count of this clone is one. This chain links TRBV2 with TRBJ1-2; weak D call: TRBD1 (6 bases). With 5 bases removed from V and 8 bases from J, the gap between germline ends came to 15 bases. Germline V gene sequence: CDR1 SNHLY, CDR2 FYNNEI. The CDR3 sequence is 13 residues long. The CDR3, as DNA: TGTGCCAGCAGTCCACAGGGATTTTCAGGCTACACCTTC. This sequence encodes CASSPQGFSGYTF.

This chain uses TRBV4-1 with TRBJ1-4; D remains ambiguous. Germline assignment: CDR1 MGHRA and CDR2 YSYEKL. This CDR3 comprises 13 residues. V lost 1 base and J 6 bases, leaving 6 bases between the germline ends. The CDR3 region has the DNA TGCGCCAGCAGCCAAGGACTAGATGAAAAACTGTTTTTT. Protein sequence: CASSQGLDEKLFF.

This chain links TRBV5-4 with TRBJ2-3, with 9 bases that match TRBD1. CDR3 length: 14 amino acids. Trimming removed 8 bases from V and 4 bases from J; junction bases left unmatched: 8. Germline CDR1 reads SGHNT; CDR2 reads YYREEE (reference sequence). In nucleotides, the CDR3 is TGTGCCAGTCTCAGCGGGACAGGGTCAGATACGCAGTATTTT. Amino acid sequence: CASLSGTGSDTQYF.

This chain connects TRBV30 to TRBJ2-3; 7 nucleotides agree with TRBD2. Germline V CDR1 and CDR2: GTSNPN, SVGIG (reference sequence). J was trimmed by 2 bases and V by 3 bases; bases with no gene match: 5. The CDR3 spans 14 residues. The CDR3 region is CAWSKGTNTDTQYF. The CDR3 DNA reads as TGTGCCTGGAGCAAGGGGACTAACACAGATACGCAGTATTTT.

The J gene is TRBJ1-1, the V gene TRBV6-5; D gene unclear. Trimming took off 10 bases at V and 11 bases at J, with 17 bases between the two ends. In germline, CDR1 is MNHEY, CDR2 SVGAGI. This CDR3 contains 11 residues. The CDR3 protein is CATATRLVAFF. In DNA form, the CDR3 reads TGTGCCACCGCGACGCGACTCGTGGCTTTCTTT.

The V call is TRBV4-1, the J call TRBJ2-2, with TRBD2 matching over 7 bases. Germline CDR1 is MGHRA and CDR2 is YSYEKL. V lost 0 bases and J lost 11; bases outside the gene matches: 3. The CDR3 runs to 13 residues. CDR3 sequence: CASSQEEAGELFF. Written as DNA, the CDR3 is TGCGCCAGCAGCCAAGAAGAAGCGGGAGAGCTGTTTTTT.

The gene calls are TRBV27 and TRBJ2-4; no clear D. CDR1 and CDR2 from the germline V gene are MNHEY and SMNVEV (reference sequence). The CDR3 is made up of 15 amino acids. The V gene lost 0 bases and the J gene lost 1 base, with 7 bases spanning the gap. Written as DNA, the CDR3 is TGTGCCAGCAGTTTATCCCCCGGGGCCAAAAACATTCAGTACTTC. Protein product: CASSLSPGAKNIQYF.

V usage is TRBV7-6 and J usage is TRBJ2-3, with 13 nucleotides matching TRBD2. Germline lookup yields CDR1 SGHVS and CDR2 FNYEAQ. The CDR3 loop spans 18 amino acids. V lost 5 bases, J lost 2 bases, and 10 bases stayed unmatched. Written as DNA, the CDR3 is TGTGCCAGCAGCAAGACCCGGACTAGCGGGAGATCCACAGATACGCAGTATTTT. It translates to CASSKTRTSGRSTDTQYF.

CDR3 coding DNA: TGCGCCAGCAGCTTGGTAGGCTCCCAAGAGACCCAGTACTTC. Translated, it gives CASSLVGSQETQYF. The chain has TRBV5-1 and TRBJ2-5, with D unclear. This CDR3 is built from 14 residues. Germline V CDR1 and CDR2: SGHRS, YFSETQ. V was shortened by 0 bases and J by 1 base, with 7 bases between the two germline ends.

The chain employs TRBV27 and TRBJ1-5, with 7 positions matching TRBD1. Germline-derived CDR1 and CDR2 are MNHEY and SMNVEV (reference sequence). The V segment lost 7 bases and the J segment 0 bases; nucleotides outside the gene matches: 15. The CDR3 length is 18 residues. CDR3: CASTPNPGTDYSNQPQHF. The CDR3 DNA reads as TGTGCCAGCACCCCCAACCCAGGGACAGACTATAGCAATCAGCCCCAGCATTTT.

Only one count was recorded for this clone. This chain uses TRBV4-1 with TRBJ1-1; possibly TRBD1 for D (6 bases). Trimming pared 5 bases from V and 1 base from J, leaving 14 bases between. In germline, CDR1 is MGHRA, CDR2 YSYEKL. The CDR3 totals 15 residues. In nucleotides, the CDR3 is TGCGCCAGCAGCTCGGGGGGACACGCGAACACTGAAGCTTTCTTT. Translation gives CASSSGGHANTEAFF.

This clone was found once. The chain combines TRBV6-5 with TRBJ2-7, with D perhaps matching TRBD2 (6 bases). The CDR3 length is 13 residues. The V and J ends lost 4 bases and 3 bases respectively, with 10 bases between them. The germline V gene has CDR1 MNHEY and CDR2 SVGAGI. The CDR3, as DNA: TGTGCCAGCAGTTTCTCGGGACTCTACGAGCAGTACTTC. Translated: CASSFSGLYEQYF.

CDR3: CASGSRAGPHNEQFF. CDR3 sequence (DNA): TGCGCCAGCGGATCACGAGCGGGACCTCACAATGAGCAGTTCTTC. This chain connects TRBV5-1 to TRBJ2-1; 7 nucleotides line up with TRBD2. Germline V gene data show CDR1 as SGHRS and CDR2 as YFSETQ. This CDR3 is built from 15 residues. V dropped 7 bases and J dropped 5; count of bases not matched to a gene: 12.